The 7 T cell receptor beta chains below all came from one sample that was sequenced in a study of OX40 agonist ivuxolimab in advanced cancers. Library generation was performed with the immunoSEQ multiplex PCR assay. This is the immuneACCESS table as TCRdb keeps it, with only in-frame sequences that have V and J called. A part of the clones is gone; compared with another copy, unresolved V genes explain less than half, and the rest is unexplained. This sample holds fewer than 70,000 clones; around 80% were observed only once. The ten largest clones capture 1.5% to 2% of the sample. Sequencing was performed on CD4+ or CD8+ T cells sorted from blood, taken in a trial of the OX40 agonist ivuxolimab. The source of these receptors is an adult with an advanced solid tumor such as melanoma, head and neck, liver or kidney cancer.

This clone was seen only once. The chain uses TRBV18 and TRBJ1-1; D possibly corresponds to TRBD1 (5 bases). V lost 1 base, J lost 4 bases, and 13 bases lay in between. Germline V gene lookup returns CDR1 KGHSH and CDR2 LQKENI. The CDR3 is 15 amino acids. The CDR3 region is CASSPRSEGRTEAFF. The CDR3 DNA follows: TGTGCCAGCTCACCACGATCCGAGGGACGCACTGAAGCTTTCTTT. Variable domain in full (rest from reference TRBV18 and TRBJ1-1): NAGVMQNPRHLVRRRGQEARLRCSPMKGHSHVYWYRQLPEEGLKFMVYLQKENIIDESGMPKERFSAEFPKEGPSILRIQQVVRGDSAAYFCASSPRSEGRTEAFFGQGTRLTVV.

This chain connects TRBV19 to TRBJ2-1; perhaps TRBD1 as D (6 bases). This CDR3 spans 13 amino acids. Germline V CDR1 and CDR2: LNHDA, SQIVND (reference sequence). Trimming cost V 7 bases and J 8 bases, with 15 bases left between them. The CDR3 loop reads CASKADSVDEQFF. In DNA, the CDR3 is TGTGCCAGTAAGGCGGACAGTGTAGATGAGCAGTTCTTC.

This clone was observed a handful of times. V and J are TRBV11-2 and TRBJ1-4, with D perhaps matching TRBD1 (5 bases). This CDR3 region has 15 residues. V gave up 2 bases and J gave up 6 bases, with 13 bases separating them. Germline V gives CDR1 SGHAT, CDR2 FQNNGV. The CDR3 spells CASSLLPGKYEKLFF. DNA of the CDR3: TGTGCCAGCAGCTTATTGCCAGGGAAATATGAAAAACTGTTTTTT.

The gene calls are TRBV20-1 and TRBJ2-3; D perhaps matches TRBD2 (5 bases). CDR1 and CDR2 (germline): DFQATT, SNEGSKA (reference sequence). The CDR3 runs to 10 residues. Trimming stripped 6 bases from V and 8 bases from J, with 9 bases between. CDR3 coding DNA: TGCAGTGCCAGTAGCGCTACGCAGTATTTT. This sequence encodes CSASSATQYF.

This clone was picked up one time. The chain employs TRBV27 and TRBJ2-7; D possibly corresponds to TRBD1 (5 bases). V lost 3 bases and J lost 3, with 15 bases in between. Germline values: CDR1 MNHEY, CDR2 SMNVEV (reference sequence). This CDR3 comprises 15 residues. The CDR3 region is CASSLQGGLGYEQYF. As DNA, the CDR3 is TGTGCCAGCAGTTTGCAGGGCGGATTGGGCTACGAGCAGTACTTC.

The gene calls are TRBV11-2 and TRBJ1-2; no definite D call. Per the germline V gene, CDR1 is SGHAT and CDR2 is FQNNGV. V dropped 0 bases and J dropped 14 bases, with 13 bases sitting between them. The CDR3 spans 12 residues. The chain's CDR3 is CASSLDRGRLTF. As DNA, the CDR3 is TGTGCCAGCAGCTTAGATCGCGGCAGACTTACCTTC.

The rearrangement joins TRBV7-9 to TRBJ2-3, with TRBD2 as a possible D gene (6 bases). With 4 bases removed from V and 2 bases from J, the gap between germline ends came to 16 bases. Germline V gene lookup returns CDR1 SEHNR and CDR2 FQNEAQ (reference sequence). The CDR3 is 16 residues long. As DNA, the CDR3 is TGTGCCAGCAGCTGGACTCTGGGGCGGGACACAGATACGCAGTATTTT. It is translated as CASSWTLGRDTDTQYF.